Below are 18 T cell receptor beta chains sequenced from a single sample in a study of cytomegalovirus exposure and HLA in healthy donors. Here immunoSEQ multiplex PCR was the method, and the copy in TCRdb shows in-frame clones only, minus some. The sample carries over 250,000 clones, approximately 83% recorded once. Sequencing was carried out using PBMCs. These receptors originate from a woman younger than 30 in good health and CMV-seronegative.

V and J are TRBV6-5 and TRBJ1-6; D unresolved. The CDR3 totals 15 residues. Germline CDR1 and CDR2: MNHEY and SVGAGI. V lost 5 bases, J lost 4 bases, and 12 bases lay in between. The chain's CDR3 is CASSPRTGYNSPLHF. The CDR3 DNA follows: TGTGCCAGCAGTCCCCGGACTGGGTATAATTCACCCCTCCACTTT.

J is TRBJ1-1 and V is TRBV6-1; D is unresolved. With 2 bases removed from V and 0 bases from J, the gap between germline ends came to 10 bases. Germline values: CDR1 MNHNS, CDR2 SASEGT. There are 15 residues in the CDR3. The CDR3 loop is CASSESYGLNTEAFF. CDR3 bases: TGTGCCAGCAGTGAATCATACGGTTTGAACACTGAAGCTTTCTTT.

The chain carries TRBV4-2 and TRBJ1-5; D perhaps matches TRBD1 (5 bases). Looked up from germline, CDR1 is LGHNA and CDR2 is YNFKEQ. The ends were cut back, 0 bases at V and 5 bases at J, with 11 bases in the middle. CDR3 length equals 15 residues. CDR3 sequence: CASSQEDTADQPQHF. CDR3 in DNA: TGTGCCAGCAGCCAAGAGGACACCGCTGATCAGCCCCAGCATTTT.

V and J are TRBV9 and TRBJ2-1; 8 bases fit TRBD2. The CDR3 extends over 17 amino acids. Germline values: CDR1 SGDLS, CDR2 YYNGEE. Trimming removed 4 bases from V and 0 bases from J; junction bases left unmatched: 9. CDR3 sequence reads: CASSPISGGTSYNEQFF. As DNA, the CDR3 is TGTGCCAGCAGCCCCATATCGGGGGGGACCTCCTACAATGAGCAGTTCTTC. The variable domain in full, with the rest retrieved from reference TRBV9 and TRBJ2-1, is DSGVTQTPKHLITATGQRVTLRCSPRSGDLSVYWYQQSLDQGLQFLIQYYNGEERAKGNILERFSAQQFPDLHSELNLSSLELGDSALYFCASSPISGGTSYNEQFFGPGTRLTVL.

V is TRBV5-1 and J is TRBJ1-1; D is ambiguous. Germline V gene lookup returns CDR1 SGHRS and CDR2 YFSETQ. This CDR3 comprises 15 residues. V was pared by 2 bases and J by 1 base, with 12 bases between. The CDR3 bases are TGCGCCAGCAGCTTAGAGGCCAGAACGAACACTGAAGCTTTCTTT. This sequence encodes CASSLEARTNTEAFF.

The rearrangement uses TRBV21-1 and TRBJ1-1; TRBD1 is taken as the D call from the table, unchecked against the DNA. TRBV21-1 is listed as a pseudogene. The CDR3 contains 15 residues. DNA for the CDR3: TGTGCCAGCAGCAAAGCCCCGACAGGGGGCACTGAAGCTTTCTTT. Translated: CASSKAPTGGTEAFF.

The chain couples TRBV27 to TRBJ1-5; 8 bases align to TRBD1. The CDR3 is 12 residues long. J gave up 9 bases and V 6 bases, and 4 bases lay outside the gene matches. Germline assignment: CDR1 MNHEY and CDR2 SMNVEV (reference sequence). The chain's CDR3 is CASRDRERPQHF. CDR3 DNA sequence: TGTGCCAGCAGGGACAGGGAGCGGCCCCAGCATTTT.

The chain is built from TRBV18 and TRBJ1-1, with D unresolved. The length of the CDR3 is 17 residues. CDR1 KGHSH and CDR2 LQKENI come from the germline V gene. Between the trimmed V and J ends, which lost 6 bases and 0 bases, there was a span of 20 bases. CDR3: CASSRNPEAAMNTEAFF. CDR3 nucleotide sequence: TGTGCCAGCTCCCGGAACCCCGAGGCGGCCATGAACACTGAAGCTTTCTTT. Complete variable domain (other parts from reference TRBV18 and TRBJ1-1): NAGVMQNPRHLVRRRGQEARLRCSPMKGHSHVYWYRQLPEEGLKFMVYLQKENIIDESGMPKERFSAEFPKEGPSILRIQQVVRGDSAAYFCASSRNPEAAMNTEAFFGQGTRLTVV.

The V and J genes are TRBV11-3 and TRBJ1-1; perhaps TRBD1 as D (6 bases). The germline V gene encodes CDR1 SGHNT and CDR2 YENEEA. V was trimmed by 4 bases and J by 1 base, leaving 13 bases between them. This CDR3 contains 15 residues. The CDR3 DNA reads as TGTGCCAGCAGCTGGGGGGGCTGGGAGAACACTGAAGCTTTCTTT. Translated: CASSWGGWENTEAFF.

This chain joins TRBV28 and TRBJ2-7; the D is unclear. The CDR3 runs 14 residues. With 5 bases removed from V and 2 bases from J, the gap between germline ends came to 13 bases. The germline gives CDR1 MDHEN, CDR2 SYDVKM. DNA for the CDR3: TGTGCCAGCAGTCAGTCTATTACAGCCTACGAGCAGTACTTC. This encodes CASSQSITAYEQYF.

The J gene is TRBJ2-6, the V gene TRBV7-8; 13 nucleotides line up with TRBD2. V was clipped by 3 bases and J by 0 bases; unmatched bases: 5. The germline CDR1 and CDR2 sequences are SGHVS and FQNEAQ. The CDR3 is made up of 19 amino acids. The CDR3 sequence is CASSFRLAGGLSGANVLTF. The CDR3 DNA reads TGTGCCAGCAGCTTCAGACTAGCGGGGGGTCTCTCTGGGGCCAACGTCCTGACTTTC.

The chain carries TRBV11-2 and TRBJ2-7; 12 bases line up with TRBD2. The V gene's germline CDR1 is SGHAT and CDR2 FQNNGV. The CDR3 runs 18 residues. V trimming: 3 bases; J trimming: 7 bases; junction bases outside the gene matches: 16. This CDR3 reads CASSFPGLAGQVVGEQYF. The CDR3 DNA reads as TGTGCCAGCAGCTTTCCCGGACTAGCGGGACAGGTAGTAGGAGAGCAGTACTTC. The entire variable domain, with the rest obtained from reference TRBV11-2 and TRBJ2-7, is as follows: EAGVAQSPRYKIIEKRQSVAFWCNPISGHATLYWYQQILGQGPKLLIQFQNNGVVDDSQLPKDRFSAERLKGVDSTLKIQPAKLEDSAVYLCASSFPGLAGQVVGEQYFGPGTRLTVT.

The rearrangement links TRBV27 to TRBJ2-3; D may be TRBD1 (6 bases). This CDR3 has 13 residues. Germline-derived CDR1 and CDR2 are MNHEY and SMNVEV (reference sequence). The V end was cut by 6 bases, the J end by 3 bases, with 10 bases between. Here the CDR3 DNA reads TGTGCCAGCAGAATACAGGGTACAGATACGCAGTATTTT. Translating gives CASRIQGTDTQYF.

The chain has TRBV9 and TRBJ2-3, with no clear D. Trimming removed 2 bases at V and 4 bases at J, with 8 bases between. The CDR3 is 13 residues long. CDR1 and CDR2 from the germline V gene are SGDLS and YYNGEE. The CDR3: CASSVMGADTQYF. CDR3 nucleotide sequence: TGTGCCAGCAGCGTGATGGGCGCAGATACGCAGTATTTT.

The chain employs TRBV7-9 and TRBJ2-3, with TRBD2 matching over 10 bases. Germline values: CDR1 SEHNR, CDR2 FQNEAQ (reference sequence). Unmatched junction bases numbered 13, after V lost 5 bases and J lost 5 bases. The CDR3 is made up of 17 amino acids. The CDR3 bases are TGTGCCAGCAGCCCCGCGGGAGCGGGGGGGCAGGAAGATACGCAGTATTTT. It is translated as CASSPAGAGGQEDTQYF.

This clone has just a few counts. The chain carries TRBV5-1 and TRBJ1-2, with 9 bases aligning to TRBD1. The CDR3 extends over 14 amino acids. Germline trimming cut 4 bases from V and 2 bases from J; bases unmatched to any gene: 3. CDR1 is SGHRS, CDR2 YFSETQ, per germline. This CDR3 is CASSVTGGNYGYTF. The CDR3 coding sequence is TGCGCCAGCAGCGTCACAGGGGGCAACTATGGCTACACCTTC.

The CDR3: CASSAIASGATYEQYF. The CDR3 DNA sequence: TGTGCCAGCAGTGCTATCGCTAGCGGGGCGACCTACGAGCAGTACTTC. The chain is built from TRBV2 and TRBJ2-7; TRBD2 matches 9 bases. V gave up 4 bases and J gave up 2 bases; unmatched junction bases: 9. This CDR3 has 16 amino acids. CDR1 is SNHLY, CDR2 FYNNEI, per germline.

J is TRBJ1-2 and V is TRBV6-6; 7 bases map to TRBD1. The V and J ends lost 7 bases and 4 bases, in that order; junction bases with no gene match: 6. This CDR3 is built from 13 residues. The germline V gene encodes CDR1 MNHNY and CDR2 SVGAGI (reference sequence). This CDR3 reads CASTDRAPYGYTF. CDR3 DNA: TGTGCCAGCACCGACAGGGCTCCCTATGGCTACACCTTC.